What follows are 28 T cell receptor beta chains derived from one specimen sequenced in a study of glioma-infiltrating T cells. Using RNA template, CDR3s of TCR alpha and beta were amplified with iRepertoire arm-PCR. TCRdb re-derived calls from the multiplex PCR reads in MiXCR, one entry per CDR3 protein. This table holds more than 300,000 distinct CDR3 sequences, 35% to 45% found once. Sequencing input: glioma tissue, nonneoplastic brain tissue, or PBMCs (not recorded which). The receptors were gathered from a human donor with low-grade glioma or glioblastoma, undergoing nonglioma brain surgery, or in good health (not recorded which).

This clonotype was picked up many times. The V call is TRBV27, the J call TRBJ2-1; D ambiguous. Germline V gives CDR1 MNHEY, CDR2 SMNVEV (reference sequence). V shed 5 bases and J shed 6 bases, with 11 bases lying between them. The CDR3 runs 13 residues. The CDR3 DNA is TGTGCCAGCAGTCCCCGAGGCCTCAATGAGCAGTTCTTC. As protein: CASSPRGLNEQFF.

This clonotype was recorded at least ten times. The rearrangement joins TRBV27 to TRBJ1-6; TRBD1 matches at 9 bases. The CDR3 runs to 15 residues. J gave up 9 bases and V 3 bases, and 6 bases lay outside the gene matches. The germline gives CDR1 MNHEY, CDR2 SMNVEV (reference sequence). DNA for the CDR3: TGTGCCAGCAGTTTTGGGACAGGGATGAGTTCACCCCTCCACTTT. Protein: CASSFGTGMSSPLHF.

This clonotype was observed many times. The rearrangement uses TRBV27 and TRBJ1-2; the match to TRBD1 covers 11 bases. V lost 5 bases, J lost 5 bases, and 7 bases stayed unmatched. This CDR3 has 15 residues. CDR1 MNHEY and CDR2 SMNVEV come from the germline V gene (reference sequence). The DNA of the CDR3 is TGTGCCAGCAGTCTAGGACAGGGGGCGGGATATGGCTACACCTTC. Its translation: CASSLGQGAGYGYTF.

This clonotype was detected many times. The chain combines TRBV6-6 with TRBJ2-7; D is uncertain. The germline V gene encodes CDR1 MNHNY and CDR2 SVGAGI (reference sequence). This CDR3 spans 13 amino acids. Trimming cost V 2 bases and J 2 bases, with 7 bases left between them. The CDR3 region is CASSYDLAYEQYF. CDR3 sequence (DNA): TGTGCCAGCAGTTACGACCTAGCCTACGAGCAGTACTTC.

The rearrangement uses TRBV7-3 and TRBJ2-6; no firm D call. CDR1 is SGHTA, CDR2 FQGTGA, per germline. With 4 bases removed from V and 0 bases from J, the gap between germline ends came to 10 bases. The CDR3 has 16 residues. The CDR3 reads CASSSTPASGANVLTF. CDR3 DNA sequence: TGTGCCAGCAGCTCGACACCGGCCTCTGGGGCCAACGTCCTGACTTTC.

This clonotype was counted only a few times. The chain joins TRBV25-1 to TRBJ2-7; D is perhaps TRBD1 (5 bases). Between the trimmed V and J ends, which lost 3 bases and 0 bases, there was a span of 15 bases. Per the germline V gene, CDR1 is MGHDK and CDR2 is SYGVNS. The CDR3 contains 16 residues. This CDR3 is CASSESRQGSSYEQYF. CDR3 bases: TGTGCCAGCAGTGAGTCGCGCCAGGGTTCCTCCTACGAGCAGTACTTC.

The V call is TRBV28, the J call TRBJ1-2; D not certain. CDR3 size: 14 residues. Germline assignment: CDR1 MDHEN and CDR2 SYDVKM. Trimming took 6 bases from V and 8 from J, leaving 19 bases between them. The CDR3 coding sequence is TGTGCCAGCAGCCCTGGGATCGAGACCTGGGGCTACACCTTC. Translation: CASSPGIETWGYTF.

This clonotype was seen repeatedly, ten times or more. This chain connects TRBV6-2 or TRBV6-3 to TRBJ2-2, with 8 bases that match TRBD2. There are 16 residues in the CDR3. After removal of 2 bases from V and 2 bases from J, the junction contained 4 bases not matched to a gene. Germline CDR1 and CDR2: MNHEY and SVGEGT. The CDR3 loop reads CASSYGIAGNTGELFF. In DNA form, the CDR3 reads TGTGCCAGCAGTTACGGGATAGCGGGAAACACCGGGGAGCTGTTTTTT.

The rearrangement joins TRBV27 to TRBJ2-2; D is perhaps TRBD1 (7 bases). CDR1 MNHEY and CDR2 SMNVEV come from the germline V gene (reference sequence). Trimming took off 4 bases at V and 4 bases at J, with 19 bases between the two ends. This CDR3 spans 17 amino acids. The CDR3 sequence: CASSYVSSRGATGELFF. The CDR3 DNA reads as TGTGCCAGCAGTTACGTCTCATCCAGGGGGGCCACCGGGGAGCTGTTTTTT.

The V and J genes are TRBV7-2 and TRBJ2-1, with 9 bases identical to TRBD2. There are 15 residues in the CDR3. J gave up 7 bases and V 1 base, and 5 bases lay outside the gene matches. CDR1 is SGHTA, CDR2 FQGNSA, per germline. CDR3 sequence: CASSLGGRVWNEQFF. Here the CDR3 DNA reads TGTGCCAGCAGCTTAGGCGGGAGGGTTTGGAATGAGCAGTTCTTC.

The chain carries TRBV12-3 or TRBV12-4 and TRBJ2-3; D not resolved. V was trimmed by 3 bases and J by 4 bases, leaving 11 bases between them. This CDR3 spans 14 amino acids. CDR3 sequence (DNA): TGTGCCAGCAGTTTCTCCGCAGAGGCAGATACGCAGTATTTT. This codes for CASSFSAEADTQYF.

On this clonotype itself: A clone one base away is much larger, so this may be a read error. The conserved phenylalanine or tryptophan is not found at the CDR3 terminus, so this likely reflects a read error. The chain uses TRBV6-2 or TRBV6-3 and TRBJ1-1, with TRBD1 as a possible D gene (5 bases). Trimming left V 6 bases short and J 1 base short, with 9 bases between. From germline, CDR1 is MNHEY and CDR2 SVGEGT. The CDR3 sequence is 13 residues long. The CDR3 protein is CASRATGNTEAFL. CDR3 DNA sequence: TGTGCCAGCAGGGCAACAGGGAACACTGAAGCTTTCCTT.

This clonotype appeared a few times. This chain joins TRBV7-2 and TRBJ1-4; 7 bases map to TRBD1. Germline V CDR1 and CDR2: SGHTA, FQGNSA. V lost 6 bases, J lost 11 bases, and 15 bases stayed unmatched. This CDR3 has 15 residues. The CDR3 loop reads CASSVLTGTQFKLFF. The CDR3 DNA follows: TGTGCCAGCAGTGTATTGACAGGGACCCAGTTCAAACTGTTTTTT.

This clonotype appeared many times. CDR3 in DNA: TGTGCCAGCAGTTACGGCGGGACACCGGACGTGCAGTACTTC. Translated: CASSYGGTPDVQYF. The rearrangement joins TRBV6-5 to TRBJ2-7; D may correspond to TRBD1 or TRBD2 (6 bases each). The CDR3 contains 14 residues. Between the trimmed V and J ends, which lost 2 bases and 9 bases, there was a span of 17 bases. CDR1 and CDR2 from the germline V gene are MNHEY and SVGAGI.

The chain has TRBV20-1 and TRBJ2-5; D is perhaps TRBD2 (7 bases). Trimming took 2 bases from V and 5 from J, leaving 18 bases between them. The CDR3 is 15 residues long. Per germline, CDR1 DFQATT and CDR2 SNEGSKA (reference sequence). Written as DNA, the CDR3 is TGCAGTGCTAGATCTCCGGGGGGCAATGGGGAGACCCAGTACTTC. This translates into CSARSPGGNGETQYF.

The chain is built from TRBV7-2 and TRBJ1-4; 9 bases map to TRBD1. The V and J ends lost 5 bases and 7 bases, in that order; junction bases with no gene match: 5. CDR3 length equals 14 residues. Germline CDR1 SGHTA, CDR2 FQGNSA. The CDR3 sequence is CASSRTGVSEKLFF. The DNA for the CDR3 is TGTGCCAGCAGCCGGACAGGGGTTAGTGAAAAACTGTTTTTT.

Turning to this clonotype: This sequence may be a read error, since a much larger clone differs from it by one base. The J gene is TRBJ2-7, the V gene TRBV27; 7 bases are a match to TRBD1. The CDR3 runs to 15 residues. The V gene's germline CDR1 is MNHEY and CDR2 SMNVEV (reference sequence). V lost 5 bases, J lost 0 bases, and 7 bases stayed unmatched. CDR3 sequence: CASSPLTGSSYEQYF. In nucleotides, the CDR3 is TGTGCCAGCAGTCCGTTGACAGGGAGCTCCTACGAGCAGTACTTC.

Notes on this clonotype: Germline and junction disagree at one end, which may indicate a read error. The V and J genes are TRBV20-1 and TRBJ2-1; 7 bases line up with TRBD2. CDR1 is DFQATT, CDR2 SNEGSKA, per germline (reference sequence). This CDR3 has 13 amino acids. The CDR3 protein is CSADLAAYSEQFF. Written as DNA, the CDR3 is TGCAGTGCAGACCTAGCGGCCTACAGTGAGCAGTTCTTC.

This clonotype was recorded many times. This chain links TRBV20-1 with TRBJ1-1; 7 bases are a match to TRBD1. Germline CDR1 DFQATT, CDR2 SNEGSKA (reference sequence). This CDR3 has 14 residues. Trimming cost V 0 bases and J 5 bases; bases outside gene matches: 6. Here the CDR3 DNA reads TGCAGTGCTAGAGACAGGGGGAGGGGGACTGAAGCTTTCTTT. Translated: CSARDRGRGTEAFF.

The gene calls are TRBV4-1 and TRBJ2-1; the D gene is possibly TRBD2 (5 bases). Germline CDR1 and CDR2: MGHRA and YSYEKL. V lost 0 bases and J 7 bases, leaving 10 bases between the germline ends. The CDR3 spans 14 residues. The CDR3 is CASSQDLAANEQFF. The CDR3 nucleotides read TGCGCCAGCAGCCAAGACCTAGCCGCAAATGAGCAGTTCTTC.

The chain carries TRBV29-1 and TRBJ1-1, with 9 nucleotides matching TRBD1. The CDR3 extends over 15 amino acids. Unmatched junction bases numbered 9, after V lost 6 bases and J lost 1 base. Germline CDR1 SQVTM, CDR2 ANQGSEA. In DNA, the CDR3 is TGCAGCGTCCCGGGACAGGGCCCCCGGAACACTGAAGCTTTCTTT. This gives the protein CSVPGQGPRNTEAFF.

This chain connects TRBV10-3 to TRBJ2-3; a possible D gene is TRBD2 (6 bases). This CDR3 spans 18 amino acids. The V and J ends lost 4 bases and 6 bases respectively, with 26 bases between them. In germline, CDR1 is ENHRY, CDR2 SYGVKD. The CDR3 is CAISASRGLAHLLDTQYF. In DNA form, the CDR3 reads TGTGCCATCAGTGCCTCGAGAGGGCTAGCGCACCTGCTGGATACGCAGTATTTT.

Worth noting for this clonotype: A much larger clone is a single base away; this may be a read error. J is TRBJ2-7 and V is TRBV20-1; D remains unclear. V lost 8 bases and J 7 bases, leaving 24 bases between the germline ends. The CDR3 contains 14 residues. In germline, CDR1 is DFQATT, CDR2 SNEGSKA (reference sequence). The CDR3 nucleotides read TGCAGTCAAAACACTCGGAGCTCCTACAATGAGCAGTACTTC. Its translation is CSQNTRSSYNEQYF.

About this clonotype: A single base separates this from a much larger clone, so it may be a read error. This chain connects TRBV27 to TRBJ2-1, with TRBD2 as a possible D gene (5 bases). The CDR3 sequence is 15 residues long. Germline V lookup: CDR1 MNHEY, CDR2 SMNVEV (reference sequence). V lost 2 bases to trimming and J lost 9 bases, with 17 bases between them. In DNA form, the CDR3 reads TGTGCCAGCAGTTTAGGGCTAGAGGGAGTAAGTGAGCAGTTCTTC. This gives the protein CASSLGLEGVSEQFF.

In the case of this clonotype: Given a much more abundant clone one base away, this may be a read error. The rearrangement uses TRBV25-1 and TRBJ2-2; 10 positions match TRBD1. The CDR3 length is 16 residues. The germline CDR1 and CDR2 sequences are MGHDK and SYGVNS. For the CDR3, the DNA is TGTGCCAGCAGTGCGCGGACAGGGGGGAACACCGGGGAGCTGGTTTTT. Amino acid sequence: CASSARTGGNTGELVF.

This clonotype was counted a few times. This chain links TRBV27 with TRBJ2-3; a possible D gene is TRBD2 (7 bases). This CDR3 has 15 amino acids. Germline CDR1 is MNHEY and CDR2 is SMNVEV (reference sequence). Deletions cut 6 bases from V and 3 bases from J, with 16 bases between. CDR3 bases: TGTGCCAGCAGGTCGAGGGGGGGGATGACAGATACGCAGTATTTT. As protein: CASRSRGGMTDTQYF.

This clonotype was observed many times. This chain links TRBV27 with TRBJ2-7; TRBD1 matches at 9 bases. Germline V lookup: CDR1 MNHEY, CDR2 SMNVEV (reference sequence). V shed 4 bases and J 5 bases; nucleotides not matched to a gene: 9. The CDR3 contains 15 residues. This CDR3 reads CASSSSTGGGNEQYF. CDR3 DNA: TGTGCCAGCAGTTCATCTACAGGGGGCGGGAACGAGCAGTACTTC.

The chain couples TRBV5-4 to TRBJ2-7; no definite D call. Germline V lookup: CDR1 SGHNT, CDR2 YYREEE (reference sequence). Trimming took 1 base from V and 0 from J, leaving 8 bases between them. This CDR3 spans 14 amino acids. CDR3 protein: CASSLLVSSYEQYF. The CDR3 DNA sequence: TGTGCCAGCAGCTTGCTAGTCAGCTCCTACGAGCAGTACTTC.